The 5 T cell receptor beta chains given below trace back to one sample, sequenced in a study of cytomegalovirus exposure and HLA in healthy donors. PCR used 60 Vbeta primers and 13 Jbeta primers. Clones were read by immunoSEQ multiplex PCR, and TCRdb kept only the in-frame ones, dropping some. The data contain some 160,000 clones, roughly 68% of them seen just once; the ten biggest clones take up around 4%. Specimen: PBMCs. The receptors derive from a man in his 60s in good health and CMV-seronegative.

J is TRBJ1-5 and V is TRBV6-1, with 12 bases matching TRBD1. CDR1 MNHNS and CDR2 SASEGT come from the germline V gene. V lost 4 bases to trimming and J lost 7 bases; unmatched junction nucleotides: 14. The CDR3 is 18 amino acids. The CDR3 loop is CASSGERDRGRIGQPQHF. In DNA, the CDR3 is TGTGCCAGCAGTGGGGAGCGGGACAGGGGGCGAATCGGCCAGCCCCAGCATTTT.

CDR3 nucleotides: TGTGCCAGCAGCTTAAGCGGGGGATGGGGCACTGAAGCTTTCTTT. Encoded protein: CASSLSGGWGTEAFF. The J gene is TRBJ1-1, the V gene TRBV7-8, with TRBD1 as a possible D gene (5 bases). Deletions cut 2 bases from V and 4 bases from J, with 14 bases between. Germline CDR1 reads SGHVS; CDR2 reads FQNEAQ. The CDR3 spans 15 residues. Drawing the rest from reference TRBV7-8 and TRBJ1-1, the complete variable domain is GAGVSQSPRYKVAKRGQDVALRCDPISGHVSLFWYQQALGQGPEFLTYFQNEAQLDKSGLPSDRFFAERPEGSVSTLKIQRTQQEDSAVYLCASSLSGGWGTEAFFGQGTRLTVV.

V and J are TRBV10-2 and TRBJ2-3; 7 nucleotides line up with TRBD2. V was clipped by 8 bases and J by 2 bases; unmatched bases: 10. Germline loops: CDR1 WSHSY, CDR2 SAAADI. CDR3 length: 15 amino acids. CDR3 DNA: TGCGCCAGCGAAACAGAACTAGCGAACACAGATACGCAGTATTTT. This codes for CASETELANTDTQYF.

The CDR3 is CAISEREDTNQPQHF. In DNA, the CDR3 is TGTGCCATCAGTGAAAGAGAGGACACCAACCAGCCCCAGCATTTT. V gene TRBV10-3 combines with J gene TRBJ1-5; a possible D gene is TRBD1 (5 bases). Looked up from germline, CDR1 is ENHRY and CDR2 is SYGVKD. The CDR3 has 15 residues. Trimming stripped 3 bases from V and 7 bases from J, with 16 bases between.

The V gene is TRBV28, the J gene TRBJ2-3; D possibly corresponds to TRBD1 (6 bases). CDR1 and CDR2 from the germline V gene are MDHEN and SYDVKM. The V end was cut by 2 bases, the J end by 3 bases, with 9 bases between. The length of the CDR3 is 14 residues. The CDR3 spells CASSLRQGTDTQYF. CDR3 in DNA: TGTGCCAGCAGTTTAAGGCAGGGGACAGATACGCAGTATTTT.